This T cell receptor (beta chain) came from a study of T-cell memory formation after mild COVID-19. TCRdb passed the 5' RACE reads through MiXCR, listing each CDR3 protein once. The table shows 50,000 or so distinct CDR3 sequences, with 9.3% occurring only once. The table lists this clonotype with many counts. One end of the junction does not line up with germline, which may come from a read error. Per the germline V gene, CDR1 is GTSNPN and CDR2 is SVGIG (reference sequence). The CDR3 has 18 residues. The sequencing input was PBMCs or a T cell subset sorted from them (not recorded which). The gene calls are TRBV30 and TRBJ2-3, with 10 nucleotides matching TRBD2. The receptor was derived from an adult woman who had mild COVID-19 (a few samples of this study predate the infection). Cell type and time point are not known. The CDR3 spells CAWSESGRAGVRTYTQYF. The CDR3 DNA sequence: TGTGCCTGGAGTGAAAGCGGGAGGGCTGGTGTTCGCACATATACGCAGTATTTT. The variable domain in full, with the rest retrieved from reference TRBV30 and TRBJ2-3, is SQTIHQWPATLVQPVGSPLSLECTVEGTSNPNLYWYRQAAGRGLQLLFYSVGIGQISSEVPQNLSASRPQDRQFILSSKKLLLSDSGFYLCAWSESGRAGVRTYTQYFGPGTRLTVL.